The rows below give T cell receptor beta chains drawn from one sample of a study of early T cells in non-severe SARS-CoV-2 infection. One entry per CDR3 protein, called by TCRdb with MiXCR from the 5' RACE reads. The top ten clones hold roughly 7.1% of a sample with about 34,000 distinct CDR3 sequences, roughly 6% of them seen once. The sample comprised whole blood. The source of these receptors is an adult who was a healthcare worker with PCR-confirmed SARS-CoV-2 infection or an uninfected control (not recorded which). Each CDR3 is given with its conserved first and last residue. D genes are given only for firm matches. Clone sizes are given selectively: once, few, many, or a class where the clone is expanded.

TRBJ2-4 | few | TRBD1 | TRBV4-1 | CASSQEQGIKNIQYF | TGCGCCAGCAGCCAAGAACAGGGGATAAAAAACATTCAGTACTTC
TRBJ2-7 | many | . | TRBV24-1 | CATSDPRDRTYEQYF | TGTGCCACCAGTGATCCAAGGGACCGCACCTACGAGCAGTACTTC
TRBJ1-1 | many | . | TRBV4-1 | CASSQRARGTEAFF | TGCGCCAGCAGCCAAAGGGCCCGTGGCACTGAAGCTTTCTTT
TRBJ1-2 | many | . | TRBV20-1 | CSAKRRLLGGYTF | TGCAGTGCCAAAAGAAGACTGTTAGGTGGCTACACCTTC
TRBJ2-3 | few | . | TRBV5-4 | CASSEKSKDTQYF | TGTGCCAGCAGCGAGAAGAGCAAAGATACGCAGTATTTT
TRBJ2-1 | many | . | TRBV28 | CASSTPGGRPPVYNEQFF | TGTGCCAGCAGTACGCCCGGGGGGCGGCCCCCAGTTTACAATGAGCAGTTCTTC
TRBJ2-1 | many | TRBD2 | TRBV28 | CASSFKPVAGGYYNEQFF | TGTGCCAGCAGTTTTAAGCCTGTGGCGGGGGGTTACTACAATGAGCAGTTCTTC
TRBJ1-4 | . | . | TRBV7-2 | CASSLEAASEKLFF | TGTGCCAGCAGCTTAGAGGCAGCGTCAGAAAAACTGTTTTTT
TRBJ1-1 | many | . | TRBV6-6 | CASRGRENTEAFF | TGTGCCAGCAGAGGCAGGGAGAACACTGAAGCTTTCTTT
TRBJ2-3 | . | . | TRBV6-6 | CASRPPNTDTQYF | TGTGCCAGCAGGCCTCCCAACACAGATACGCAGTATTTT
TRBJ2-1 | many | TRBD1 | TRBV7-8 | CASSSGGDRRYNEQFF | TGTGCCAGCAGCTCAGGAGGGGACAGGCGGTACAATGAGCAGTTCTTC
TRBJ2-5 | many | TRBD1 | TRBV3-1 | CATRRTGLQETQYF | TGTGCCACCAGACGGACAGGCTTACAAGAGACCCAGTACTTC
TRBJ2-5 | . | TRBD1 | TRBV10-1 | CASSEGGTGQETQYF | TGCGCCAGCAGTGAAGGAGGGACAGGGCAAGAGACCCAGTACTTC
TRBJ1-1 | . | . | TRBV6-2/TRBV6-3 | CASSYSPGALSTEAFF | TGTGCCAGCAGTTACTCGCCGGGGGCTCTATCCACTGAAGCTTTCTTT